This T cell receptor (beta chain) was retrieved from a study of shared clonotypes between healthy human individuals. Genomic DNA from each subset was divided evenly over several immunoSEQ plates. Data came from immunoSEQ multiplex PCR; TCRdb stores just in-frame clones and leaves some out. The data show approximately 1.5 million clones, under 99% seen once. Trimming removed 8 bases at V and 6 bases at J, with 14 bases between. Germline CDR1 ENHRY, CDR2 SYGVKD. This CDR3 is 13 amino acids long. The receptor comes from a man between 25 and 39 years old in good health. This rearrangement joins TRBV10-3 to TRBJ1-3; D is perhaps TRBD1 (6 bases). The sequencing input was naive CD4+ T cells sorted from blood. As to subset: CD45RA+ positively selected. The CDR3 DNA follows: TGTGCCATCTCGAACAGGGTCGCAAACACCATATATTTT. As protein: CAISNRVANTIYF.